A single sample is the source of the 5 T cell receptor beta chains below, sequenced in a study of a mutant IDH1 vaccine in newly diagnosed glioma. Time point in this sample: week 5, during vaccination. One vaccine dose held 300 ug of mutant IDH1 20-mer peptide and came with topical imiquimod. What these receptors recognize is not known. Clones were sequenced by immunoSEQ multiplex PCR, and TCRdb holds only the in-frame ones, with some missing. The table lists 50,000 to 75,000 clones, under 90% of them singletons. The specimen comprised PBMCs, sampled from a glioma patient whose treatment included an IDH1 peptide vaccine. The receptors stem from a woman aged 45-60 years with glioma.

The chain combines TRBV11-3 with TRBJ1-2; 7 nucleotides align to TRBD1. This CDR3 is 15 amino acids long. Losses at the gene ends were 4 bases for V and 7 bases for J; bases not matched to a gene: 12. Germline assignment: CDR1 SGHNT and CDR2 YENEEA. The CDR3 reads CASSSSRDSLIGYTF. CDR3 nucleotide sequence: TGTGCCAGCAGCTCCTCCCGGGACAGCTTGATTGGCTACACCTTC.

This chain links TRBV27 with TRBJ1-2, with TRBD1 matching over 7 bases. The CDR3 has 13 amino acids. Germline V lookup: CDR1 MNHEY, CDR2 SMNVEV (reference sequence). Trimming at V came to 5 bases and at J to 4 bases, leaving 4 bases not matched to a gene. Here the CDR3 reads CASSPTGAYGYTF. The CDR3 DNA reads as TGTGCCAGCAGTCCCACAGGGGCCTATGGCTACACCTTC.

This clone was counted once. The chain combines TRBV10-3 with TRBJ2-4; unclear D gene. The CDR3 length is 14 residues. Trimming left V 11 bases short and J 0 bases short, with 14 bases between. CDR1 is ENHRY and CDR2 is SYGVKD in the germline V gene. The CDR3 sequence is CAARLELAKNIQYF. The CDR3 DNA reads as TGTGCCGCGAGACTGGAGCTAGCCAAAAACATTCAGTACTTC.

The chain has TRBV11-3 and TRBJ2-5; D could derive from TRBD1 or TRBD2 (5 bases each). V lost 3 bases and J lost 5, with 10 bases in between. This CDR3 is 13 amino acids long. Germline V gene data show CDR1 as SGHNT and CDR2 as YENEEA. As DNA, the CDR3 is TGTGCCAGCAGCTTGGGGACGGCGGAGACCCAGTACTTC. Translated, it gives CASSLGTAETQYF.

The chain employs TRBV5-1 and TRBJ2-7; 10 bases agree with TRBD1. After removal of 2 bases from V and 6 bases from J, the junction contained 5 bases not matched to a gene. The V gene's germline CDR1 is SGHRS and CDR2 YFSETQ. This CDR3 is built from 14 residues. The CDR3 reads CASSLRQGASEQYF. In nucleotides, the CDR3 is TGCGCCAGCAGCTTACGACAGGGGGCCAGCGAGCAGTACTTC.